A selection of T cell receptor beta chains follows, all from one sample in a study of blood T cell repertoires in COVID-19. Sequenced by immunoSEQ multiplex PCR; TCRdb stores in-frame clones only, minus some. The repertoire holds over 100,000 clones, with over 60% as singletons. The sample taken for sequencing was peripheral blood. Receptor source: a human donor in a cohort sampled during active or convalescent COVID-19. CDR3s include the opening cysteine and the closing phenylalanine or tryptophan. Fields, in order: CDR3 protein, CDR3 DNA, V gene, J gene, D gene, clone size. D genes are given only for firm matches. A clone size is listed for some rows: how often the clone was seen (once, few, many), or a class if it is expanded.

CAISGQGNYGYTF	TGTGCCATCAGCGGACAGGGGAACTATGGCTACACCTTC	TRBV10-3	TRBJ1-2	TRBD1	-
CASYGLAEQYF	TGTGCCAGCTATGGACTGGCCGAGCAGTACTTC	TRBV28	TRBJ2-7	-	-
CASSRGSSYEQYF	TGTGCCAGCAGCCGCGGGTCTTCCTACGAGCAGTACTTC	TRBV3-1/TRBV3-2	TRBJ2-7	-	-
CASSYSIGQAYEQYF	TGTGCCAGCAGTTACTCGATCGGACAGGCCTACGAGCAGTACTTC	TRBV6-5	TRBJ2-7	TRBD1	-
CASSLAFGTSGNTDTQYF	TGTGCCAGCAGCTTAGCGTTTGGGACTAGCGGAAACACAGATACGCAGTATTTT	TRBV7-8	TRBJ2-3	TRBD2	-
CASSTGHRDRVVGPLHF	TGTGCCAGCAGTACAGGCCACCGGGACAGGGTGGTAGGACCCCTCCACTTT	TRBV7-9	TRBJ1-6	TRBD1	many
CAISESVRGQGFYGYTF	TGTGCCATCAGTGAGAGTGTAAGGGGACAGGGGTTCTATGGCTACACCTTC	TRBV10-3	TRBJ1-2	TRBD1	-
CASSYSSGVHNEQFF	TGTGCCAGCAGTTACTCGTCCGGGGTGCACAATGAGCAGTTCTTC	TRBV6-5	TRBJ2-1	-	-
CASSFQGAQPQHF	TGTGCCAGCAGCTTTCAGGGCGCTCAGCCCCAGCATTTT	TRBV5-8	TRBJ1-5	-	few
CASSPQGREGKNIQYF	TGTGCCAGCAGCCCGCAGGGGCGGGAGGGTAAAAACATTCAGTACTTC	TRBV9	TRBJ2-4	TRBD2	few
CASSRVSGNTIYF	TGTGCCAGCAGCCGGGTCTCGGGGAACACCATATATTTT	TRBV7-9	TRBJ1-3	-	-
CASSLLRGEKLFF	TGTGCCAGCAGCCTTTTGAGGGGGGAAAAACTGTTTTTT	TRBV11-2	TRBJ1-4	-	-
CASSVELSNQPQHF	TGTGCCAGCAGTGTTGAACTTAGCAATCAGCCCCAGCATTTT	TRBV6-4	TRBJ1-5	-	-
CASSQDLVTYGAKNIQYF	TGCGCCAGCAGCCAAGATCTGGTCACCTACGGGGCCAAAAACATTCAGTACTTC	TRBV4-3	TRBJ2-4	-	few
CATRPTGVDEQFF	TGTGCCACCAGGCCGACAGGGGTCGATGAGCAGTTCTTC	TRBV24-1	TRBJ2-1	TRBD1	few
CASSYQRAHQPQHF	TGTGCCAGCAGTTACCAAAGAGCTCATCAGCCCCAGCATTTT	TRBV6-2/TRBV6-3	TRBJ1-5	-	few
CASSSVGGTGGYNEQFF	TGTGCCAGCAGTTCGGTCGGGGGAACAGGAGGCTACAATGAGCAGTTCTTC	TRBV27	TRBJ2-1	-	-
CASSLAQGYGYTF	TGTGCCAGCAGCTTGGCTCAGGGGTATGGCTACACCTTC	TRBV5-8	TRBJ1-2	-	-
CASSPGLLLGDTQYF	TGTGCCAGCAGCCCGGGACTACTGCTTGGAGATACGCAGTATTTT	TRBV7-2	TRBJ2-3	TRBD2	-
CASSVIPTGSGNTIYF	TGTGCCAGCAGCGTAATCCCTACAGGTTCTGGAAACACCATATATTTT	TRBV9	TRBJ1-3	-	-
CASSFGGDTGELFF	TGTGCCAGCAGCTTTGGGGGGGACACCGGGGAGCTGTTTTTT	TRBV7-9	TRBJ2-2	TRBD2	-
CASSKFPQDTGELFF	TGTGCCAGCAGCAAATTCCCACAGGACACCGGGGAGCTGTTTTTT	TRBV21-1	TRBJ2-2	-	once
CASSQGSNTEAFF	TGTGCCAGCTCACAGGGGTCGAACACTGAAGCTTTCTTT	TRBV18	TRBJ1-1	-	-
CASSLQGASLFF	TGTGCCAGCAGCTTACAGGGTGCCAGTTTGTTTTTT	TRBV5-4	TRBJ1-4	-	-
CASSQSWGPGNTIYF	TGTGCCAGCAGCCAAAGTTGGGGCCCTGGAAACACCATATATTTT	TRBV3-1/TRBV3-2	TRBJ1-3	-	-
CASSLAGAPYEQYF	TGTGCCAGCAGCTTAGCGGGGGCCCCATACGAGCAGTACTTC	TRBV7-2	TRBJ2-7	-	-
CASRGDYHTGELFF	TGTGCCAGCAGGGGGGACTACCACACCGGGGAGCTGTTTTTT	TRBV7-2	TRBJ2-2	TRBD2	-
CAWARTGLGYTF	TGTGCCTGGGCGAGGACAGGGCTTGGCTACACCTTC	TRBV30	TRBJ1-2	TRBD1	-
CASSLGYGGGWGTDTQYF	TGTGCCAGCAGCTTAGGGTACGGGGGAGGATGGGGCACAGATACGCAGTATTTT	TRBV7-2	TRBJ2-3	-	-
CASSQDFFLGVAGVSDTQYF	TGCGCCAGCAGCCAGGATTTCTTTTTGGGTGTAGCGGGGGTTTCAGATACGCAGTATTTT	TRBV4-3	TRBJ2-3	TRBD2	-
CASSLQTGLGEKLFF	TGTGCCAGCAGCCTCCAGACAGGGCTCGGTGAAAAACTGTTTTTT	TRBV28	TRBJ1-4	TRBD1	-
CASSDSFPVQLGDQYF	TGTGCCAGCAGTGACTCGTTCCCCGTCCAACTAGGAGACCAGTACTTC	TRBV6-4	TRBJ2-5	-	-
CASSEVRGFTDTQYF	TGTGCCAGCAGCGAAGTAAGGGGTTTCACAGATACGCAGTATTTT	TRBV6-1	TRBJ2-3	-	few
CASSTQGESSYNEQFF	TGTGCCAGCAGCACCCAGGGTGAAAGCTCCTACAATGAGCAGTTCTTC	TRBV21-1	TRBJ2-1	-	few
CASSQDLAGILQFF	TGTGCCAGCAGCCAAGATTTGGCAGGGATACTTCAGTTCTTC	TRBV14	TRBJ2-1	-	-
CASSIGGAGTEAFF	TGTGCCAGTAGTATCGGAGGGGCCGGCACTGAAGCTTTCTTT	TRBV19	TRBJ1-1	-	once
CASSLRLAGGRPDTQYF	TGTGCCAGCAGCTTACGACTAGCGGGAGGTAGGCCAGATACGCAGTATTTT	TRBV11-2	TRBJ2-3	TRBD2	-
CASSQPGTGRGEQFF	TGTGCCAGCAGCCAACCCGGGACAGGGCGGGGTGAGCAGTTCTTC	TRBV7-9	TRBJ2-1	TRBD1	-
CASSALHRDRAATNEKLFF	TGTGCCAGCAGCGCCTTACACCGGGACAGGGCGGCAACTAATGAAAAACTGTTTTTT	TRBV7-9	TRBJ1-4	TRBD1	-
CASSLPTGLYEQYF	TGTGCCAGCAGCTTACCGACAGGGCTTTACGAGCAGTACTTC	TRBV11-2	TRBJ2-7	TRBD1	-
CASSSGGKNYGYTF	TGTGCCAGCAGCTCGGGGGGGAAAAACTATGGCTACACCTTC	TRBV5-6	TRBJ1-2	-	-
CASSPPRGHSGNTIYF	TGTGCCAGCTCACCACCCAGGGGACACTCTGGAAACACCATATATTTT	TRBV18	TRBJ1-3	-	-
CASSLGRYGYTF	TGTGCCAGCAGTTTGGGCAGGTATGGCTACACCTTC	TRBV28	TRBJ1-2	-	-
CAWSEGVGGEKLFF	TGTGCCTGGAGCGAGGGGGTAGGGGGTGAAAAACTGTTTTTT	TRBV30	TRBJ1-4	-	-
CASSEQGFGEKLFF	TGTGCCAGCAGCGAGCAGGGGTTTGGGGAAAAACTGTTTTTT	TRBV9	TRBJ1-4	-	-
CASSPRTASYEQYF	TGTGCCAGCAGCCCCCGGACAGCCTCCTACGAGCAGTACTTC	TRBV7-9	TRBJ2-7	-	-
CASLRAGDSYEQYF	TGTGCCAGCCTACGTGCGGGGGATTCCTACGAGCAGTACTTC	TRBV7-9	TRBJ2-7	TRBD2	-
CATDRGTSNSGYGYTF	TGTGCCACAGACAGGGGTACAAGCAATTCGGGGTATGGCTACACCTTC	TRBV19	TRBJ1-2	TRBD1	-
CASSPQIGANEQFF	TGTGCCAGCTCACCACAGATCGGTGCCAATGAGCAGTTCTTC	TRBV18	TRBJ2-1	-	-
CASKSGDTYGYTF	TGTGCCAGCAAATCAGGGGATACCTATGGCTACACCTTC	TRBV27	TRBJ1-2	-	-
CASRQGPGANVLTF	TGTGCCAGCAGACAGGGGCCCGGGGCCAACGTCCTGACTTTC	TRBV6-4	TRBJ2-6	TRBD1	-
CASSSDRPEAYEQYF	TGTGCCAGCAGCTCGGACAGGCCCGAGGCCTACGAGCAGTACTTC	TRBV7-9	TRBJ2-7	TRBD1	-
CASSLSVPTDTQYF	TGCGCCAGCAGCCTCTCAGTCCCCACAGATACGCAGTATTTT	TRBV4-1	TRBJ2-3	-	-